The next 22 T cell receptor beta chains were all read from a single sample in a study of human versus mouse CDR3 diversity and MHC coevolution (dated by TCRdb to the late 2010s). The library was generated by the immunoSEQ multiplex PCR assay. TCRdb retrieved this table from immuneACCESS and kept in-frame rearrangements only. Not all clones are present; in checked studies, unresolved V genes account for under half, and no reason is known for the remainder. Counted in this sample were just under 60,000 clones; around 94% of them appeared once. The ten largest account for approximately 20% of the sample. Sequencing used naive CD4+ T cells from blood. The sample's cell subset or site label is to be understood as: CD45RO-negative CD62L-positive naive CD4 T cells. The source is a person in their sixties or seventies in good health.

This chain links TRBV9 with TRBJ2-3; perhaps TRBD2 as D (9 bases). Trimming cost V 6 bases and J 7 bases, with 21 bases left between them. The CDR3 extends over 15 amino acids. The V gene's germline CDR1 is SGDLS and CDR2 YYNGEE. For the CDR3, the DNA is TGTGCCAGCACCCAGGGGGCTAGCGGGACAAATACGCAGTATTTT. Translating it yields CASTQGASGTNTQYF.

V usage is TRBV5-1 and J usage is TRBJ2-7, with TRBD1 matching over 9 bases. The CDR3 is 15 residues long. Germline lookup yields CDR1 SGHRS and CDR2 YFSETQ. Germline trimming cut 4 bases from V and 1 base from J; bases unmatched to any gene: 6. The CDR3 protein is CASSPWTGASYEQYF. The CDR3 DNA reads TGCGCCAGCAGCCCCTGGACAGGGGCTTCCTACGAGCAGTACTTC.

The CDR3 DNA reads as TGTGCCTGGAGTCGGGATCAAGAGACCCAGTACTTC. This translates into CAWSRDQETQYF. The chain is built from TRBV30 and TRBJ2-5; perhaps TRBD2 as D (5 bases). The CDR3 has 12 residues. V lost 2 bases to trimming and J lost 2 bases, with 6 bases between them. In germline, CDR1 is GTSNPN, CDR2 SVGIG (reference sequence).

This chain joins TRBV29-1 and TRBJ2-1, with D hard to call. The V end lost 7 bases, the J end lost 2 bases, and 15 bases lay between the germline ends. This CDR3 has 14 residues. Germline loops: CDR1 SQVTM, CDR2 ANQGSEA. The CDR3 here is CSADHFPTYNEQFF. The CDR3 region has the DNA TGCAGCGCTGACCACTTTCCCACCTACAATGAGCAGTTCTTC.

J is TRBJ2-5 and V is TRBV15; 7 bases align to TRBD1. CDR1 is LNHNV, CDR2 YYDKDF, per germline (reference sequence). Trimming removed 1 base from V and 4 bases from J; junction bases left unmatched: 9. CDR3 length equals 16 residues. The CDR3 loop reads CATSRVMTGKRETQYF. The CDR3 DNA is TGTGCCACCAGCAGAGTTATGACAGGGAAGAGAGAGACCCAGTACTTC.

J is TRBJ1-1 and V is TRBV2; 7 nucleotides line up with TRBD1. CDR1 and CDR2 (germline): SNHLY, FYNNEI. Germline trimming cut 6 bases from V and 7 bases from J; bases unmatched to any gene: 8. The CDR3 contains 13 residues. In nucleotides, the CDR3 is TGTGCCAGCAGGTTGACAGGGAATAGTGAAGCTTTCTTT. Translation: CASRLTGNSEAFF. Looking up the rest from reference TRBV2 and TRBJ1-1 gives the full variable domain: EPEVTQTPSHQVTQMGQEVILRCVPISNHLYFYWYRQILGQKVEFLVSFYNNEISEKSEIFDDQFSVERPDGSNFTLKIRSTKLEDSAMYFCASRLTGNSEAFFGQGTRLTVV.

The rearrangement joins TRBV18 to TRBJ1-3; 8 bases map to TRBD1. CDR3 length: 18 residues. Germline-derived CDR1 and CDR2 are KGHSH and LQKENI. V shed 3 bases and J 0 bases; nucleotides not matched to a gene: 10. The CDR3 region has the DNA TGTGCCAGCTCACCCCGCCCACCGGGACAGGTCTCTGGAAACACCATATATTTT. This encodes CASSPRPPGQVSGNTIYF. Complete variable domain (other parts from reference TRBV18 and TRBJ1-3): NAGVMQNPRHLVRRRGQEARLRCSPMKGHSHVYWYRQLPEEGLKFMVYLQKENIIDESGMPKERFSAEFPKEGPSILRIQQVVRGDSAAYFCASSPRPPGQVSGNTIYFGEGSWLTVV.

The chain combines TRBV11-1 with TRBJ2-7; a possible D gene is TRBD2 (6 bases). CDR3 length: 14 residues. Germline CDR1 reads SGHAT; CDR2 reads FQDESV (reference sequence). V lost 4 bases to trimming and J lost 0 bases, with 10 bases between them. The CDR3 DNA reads TGTGCCAGCAGCTCTAGCGCCAACTCCTACGAGCAGTACTTC. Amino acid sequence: CASSSSANSYEQYF.

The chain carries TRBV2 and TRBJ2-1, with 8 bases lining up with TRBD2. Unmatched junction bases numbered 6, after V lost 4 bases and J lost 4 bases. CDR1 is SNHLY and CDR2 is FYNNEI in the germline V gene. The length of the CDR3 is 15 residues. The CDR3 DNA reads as TGTGCCAGCAGTGCCCTAGCGGGCCCTTACAATGAGCAGTTCTTC. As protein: CASSALAGPYNEQFF.

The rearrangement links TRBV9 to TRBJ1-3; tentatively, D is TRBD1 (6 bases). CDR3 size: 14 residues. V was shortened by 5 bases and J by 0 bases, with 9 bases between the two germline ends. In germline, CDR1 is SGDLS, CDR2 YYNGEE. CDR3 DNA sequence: TGTGCCAGCAGTGTACAGGGCTCTGGAAACACCATATATTTT. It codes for CASSVQGSGNTIYF.

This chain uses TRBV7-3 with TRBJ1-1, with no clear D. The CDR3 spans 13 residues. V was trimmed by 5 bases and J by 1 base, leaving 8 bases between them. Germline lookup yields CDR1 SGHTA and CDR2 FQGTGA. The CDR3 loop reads CASSGGPNTEAFF. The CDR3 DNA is TGTGCCAGCAGCGGCGGTCCGAACACTGAAGCTTTCTTT.

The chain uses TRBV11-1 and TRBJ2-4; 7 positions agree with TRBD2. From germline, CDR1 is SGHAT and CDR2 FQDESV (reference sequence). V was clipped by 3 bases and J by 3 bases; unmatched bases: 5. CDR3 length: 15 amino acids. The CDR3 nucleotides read TGTGCCAGCAGCTTGGCGGGAGAGGTCAAAAACATTCAGTACTTC. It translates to CASSLAGEVKNIQYF.

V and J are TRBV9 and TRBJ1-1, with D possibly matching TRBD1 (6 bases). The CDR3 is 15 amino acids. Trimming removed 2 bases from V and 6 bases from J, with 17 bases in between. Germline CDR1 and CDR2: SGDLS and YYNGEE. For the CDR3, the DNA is TGTGCCAGCAGCGTTAGATCGGACAGTATGGCTGAAGCTTTCTTT. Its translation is CASSVRSDSMAEAFF.

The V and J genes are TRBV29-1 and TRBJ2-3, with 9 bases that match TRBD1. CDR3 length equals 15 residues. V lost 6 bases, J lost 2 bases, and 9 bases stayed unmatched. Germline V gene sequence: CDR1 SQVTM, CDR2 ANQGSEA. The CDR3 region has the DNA TGCAGCGTGGCGTTAGGACAGGGGTCCACAGATACGCAGTATTTT. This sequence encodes CSVALGQGSTDTQYF.

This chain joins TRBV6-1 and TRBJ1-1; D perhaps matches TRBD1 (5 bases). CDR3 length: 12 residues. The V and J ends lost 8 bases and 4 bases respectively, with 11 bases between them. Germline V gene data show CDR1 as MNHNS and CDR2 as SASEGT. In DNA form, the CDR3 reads TGTGCCAGCGGGCAGGGCTTCACTGAAGCTTTCTTT. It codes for CASGQGFTEAFF.

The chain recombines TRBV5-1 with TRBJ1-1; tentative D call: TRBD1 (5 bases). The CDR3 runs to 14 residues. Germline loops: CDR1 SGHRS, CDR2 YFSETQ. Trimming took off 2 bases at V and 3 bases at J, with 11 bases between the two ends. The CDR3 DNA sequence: TGCGCCAGCAGCTTTCAGGACACTGACACTGAAGCTTTCTTT. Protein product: CASSFQDTDTEAFF.

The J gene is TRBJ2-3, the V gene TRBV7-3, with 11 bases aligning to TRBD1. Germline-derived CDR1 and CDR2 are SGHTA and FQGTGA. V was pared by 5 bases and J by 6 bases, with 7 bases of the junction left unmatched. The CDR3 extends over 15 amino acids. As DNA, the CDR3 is TGTGCCAGCAGCCGTCGGACAGGGGGCCCCGATACGCAGTATTTT. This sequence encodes CASSRRTGGPDTQYF.

The chain's CDR3 is CASSRPGGNYEQYF. CDR3 DNA: TGTGCCAGCAGCCGTCCCGGGGGGAACTACGAGCAGTACTTC. V is TRBV6-5 and J is TRBJ2-7, with 7 positions matching TRBD2. With V trimmed by 6 bases and J by 3 bases, 8 bases remained unmatched. The CDR3 contains 14 residues. CDR1 MNHEY and CDR2 SVGAGI come from the germline V gene.

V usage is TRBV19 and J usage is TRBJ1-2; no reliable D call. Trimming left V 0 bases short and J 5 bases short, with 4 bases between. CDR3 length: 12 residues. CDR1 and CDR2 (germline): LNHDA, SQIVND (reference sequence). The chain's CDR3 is CASSIDRYGYTF. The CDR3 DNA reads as TGTGCCAGTAGTATAGATCGTTATGGCTACACCTTC.

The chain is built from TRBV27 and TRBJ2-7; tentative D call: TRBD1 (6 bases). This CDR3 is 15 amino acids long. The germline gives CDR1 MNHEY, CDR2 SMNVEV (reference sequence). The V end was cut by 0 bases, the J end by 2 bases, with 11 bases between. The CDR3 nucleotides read TGTGCCAGCAGTTTATCTCGGACAGCTCCCTACGAGCAGTACTTC. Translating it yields CASSLSRTAPYEQYF.

In DNA, the CDR3 is TGTGCCAGCAGCGGGGGACAGGGACTGAACACTGAAGCTTTCTTT. This encodes CASSGGQGLNTEAFF. This chain joins TRBV5-6 and TRBJ1-1, with 9 bases lining up with TRBD1. The germline CDR1 and CDR2 sequences are SGHDT and YYEEEE. The CDR3 consists of 15 residues. V lost 4 bases to trimming and J lost 0 bases; unmatched junction nucleotides: 4.

DNA for the CDR3: TGTGCCAGCAGTTATAAGGGTAGGGGCTCCTACGAGCAGTACTTC. It encodes CASSYKGRGSYEQYF. This chain links TRBV6-5 with TRBJ2-7; a possible D gene is TRBD1 (5 bases). V dropped 3 bases and J dropped 0 bases, with 12 bases sitting between them. Germline CDR1 MNHEY, CDR2 SVGAGI. The CDR3 is 15 amino acids.